This TCR beta chain was documented in a study of T cells after posttransplantation cyclophosphamide (dated by TCRdb to about 2016). Looking at the study overall: The study tracked T cell repertoire reconstitution by TRB sequencing after myeloablative bone marrow transplantation using posttransplantation cyclophosphamide as GVHD prophylaxis. Public TRB sequences were queried against a database of over 3,600 sequences associated with responses to pathogens, tumor antigens, self-antigens and alloantigens. Samples from a few dozen PTCy-treated patients, along with samples from roughly 15 of their related bone marrow donors, underwent antigen receptor sequencing. Blood from all 35 or so PTCy patients with 1-year posttransplant specimens was subjected to TRB sequencing. Because TRA and TRB clonality were tightly correlated in 8 or 9 samples, subsequent TCR analyses were focused on TRB only. Up to roughly 3 additional blood samples from 2 to 5.2 years after transplant were also TRB-sequenced in 3 patients, as was pretransplant blood from 4 patients.

To count as naive, T cells had to be viable CD3+CD4+ or CD3+CD8+ cells with a CCR7+CD45RA+CD45RO-CD95-CD27+CD28+ profile. Related bone marrow donors provided peripheral blood samples on the day of marrow donation. Peripheral blood and bone marrow mononuclear cells were isolated by Ficoll-Hypaque density centrifugation and cryopreserved. Sorting of CD4+ and CD8+ T cells, including naive and memory subsets, was performed by FACS on a FACSAria II. As for this clone: It has no known antigen specificity. There are no base qualities to consult, and no much larger clone falls within one base.

The CDR3, cysteine through phenylalanine, is 14 amino acids long. The entry retains the CDR3 DNA only, 42 bases that are in frame from base 1. The CDR1 and CDR2 encoded by the germline V gene are MDHEN and SYDVKM. The germline V end is reduced by 3 bases and the J end by 1 base; junction bases left unmatched: 3. Beyond this particular receptor, the publication reports: The TRB repertoires of T cells infiltrating skin or the GI tract showed only limited overlap with the TRB repertoires found in blood. Across the roughly 40 patients, TRB clonality was highly associated with recipient CMV seropositivity and CMV reactivation, and diversity with PTCy was similar to that in the CNI/methotrexate controls. Donor-recipient similarity was low at 1-2 months but increased during the first year, and donor CD8+ memory clones often dominated later blood repertoires.

TRB sequencing used genomic DNA with the immunoSEQ assay at survey resolution or the hsTCRB kit. The original methods were these. Initial read processing used immunoSEQ software, and repertoire analyses used the LymphoSeq R package. Clonality was calculated as 1 minus normalized Shannon entropy, and the Gini coefficient was also calculated for each TRB dataset. Phenotypes of unsorted samples were inferred by mapping TRB sequences from sorted subsets of the recipient or donor onto unsorted samples of the same recipient. TCRdb took over this immuneACCESS table, retaining in-frame rearrangements with V and J assigned. Such tables are incomplete; in checked studies, under half of the missing clones stem from an unresolved V gene, and the remainder is unexplained. D and trimming come from the DNA, and the V and J calls and clone size come from that table. The sample yields over 15,000 clones; 90% to 95% were counted once. Around 0.3% of the sample is taken by the ten largest.

The clonotype was recovered from a woman aged 45-59 years in good health and a related stem cell transplant donor. The chain is assembled from TRBV28 and TRBJ2-7; 7 bases in between match TRBD1. The sequenced material came from naive CD4+ T cells sorted from blood. The sequenced DNA is TGTGCCAGCAGTTTCACAGGGGTGTCCTACGAGCAGTACTTC. Translated, it reads CASSFTGVSYEQYF.